The 10 T cell receptor beta chains below come from one sample, sequenced in a study of blood T cell repertoires in COVID-19. Here immunoSEQ multiplex PCR was the method, and the copy in TCRdb shows in-frame clones only, minus some. This table has approximately 88,000 clones, about 85% appearing once. Sequencing was done on a sample of peripheral blood. The source of these receptors is a male donor with acute or convalescent COVID-19.

The gene calls are TRBV6-5 and TRBJ1-5; 8 bases fit TRBD1. Germline V gene lookup returns CDR1 MNHEY and CDR2 SVGAGI. V lost 6 bases to trimming and J lost 6 bases; unmatched junction nucleotides: 7. The CDR3 loop spans 14 amino acids. CDR3 DNA: TGTGCCAGCAGCCTCGCAGGGGGCGGTCAGCCCCAGCATTTT. Translated, it gives CASSLAGGGQPQHF.

This clone has a count of ten or more. Other DNA sequences within the sample encode an identical CDR3. This chain uses TRBV7-2 with TRBJ2-2; D remains unclear. CDR3 length: 14 residues. Between the trimmed V and J ends, which lost 3 bases and 1 base, there was a span of 6 bases. Germline CDR1 reads SGHTA; CDR2 reads FQGNSA. The CDR3 DNA is TGTGCCAGCAGCTTGGCCGTGAACACCGGGGAGCTGTTTTTT. It translates to CASSLAVNTGELFF.

The chain has TRBV19 and TRBJ1-2; D is unclear. Trimming cost V 4 bases and J 7 bases, with 7 bases left between them. CDR1 and CDR2 (germline): LNHDA, SQIVND (reference sequence). This CDR3 is 11 amino acids long. The CDR3 DNA is TGTGCCAGTAGTAGGCGGAGTGGCTACACCTTC. It yields the protein CASSRRSGYTF.

The V and J genes are TRBV7-6 and TRBJ2-7, with TRBD1 matching 10 bases. Germline values: CDR1 SGHVS, CDR2 FNYEAQ. The junction had 12 bases not matched to a gene; V was cut back by 5 bases and J by 5 bases. This CDR3 is 16 amino acids long. This CDR3 is CASSTPYRTGGNEQYF. The CDR3 DNA reads as TGTGCCAGCAGCACCCCGTACAGGACAGGGGGAAACGAGCAGTACTTC. The complete variable domain, with remaining parts taken from reference TRBV7-6 and TRBJ2-7, reads GAGVSQSPRYKVTKRGQDVALRCDPISGHVSLYWYRQALGQGPEFLTYFNYEAQQDKSGLPNDRFSAERPEGSISTLTIQRTEQRDSAMYRCASSTPYRTGGNEQYFGPGTRLTVT.

The table lists this clone with a few counts. The rearrangement links TRBV10-3 to TRBJ1-3; TRBD1 aligns across 8 bases. Germline CDR1 and CDR2: ENHRY and SYGVKD. The CDR3 has 14 residues. The J segment lost 0 bases and the V segment lost 8 bases, leaving 3 bases of the junction unmatched. The CDR3 loop reads CAIRQGHSGNTIYF. For the CDR3, the DNA is TGTGCCATCCGACAGGGGCACTCTGGAAACACCATATATTTT.

The V gene is TRBV10-3, the J gene TRBJ1-1; D is uncertain. This CDR3 spans 15 amino acids. Trimming shortened V by 0 bases and J by 1 base, and 9 bases separated the two germline ends. The germline V gene encodes CDR1 ENHRY and CDR2 SYGVKD. The CDR3 DNA sequence: TGTGCCATCAGTGAGTCACAGTTGGGGAACACTGAAGCTTTCTTT. This encodes CAISESQLGNTEAFF.

In DNA form, the CDR3 reads TGTGCCAGTAGTTCAGACAGTAATTCACCCCTCCACTTT. As protein: CASSSDSNSPLHF. The J gene is TRBJ1-6, the V gene TRBV19, with D possibly matching TRBD1 (5 bases). This CDR3 comprises 13 residues. Trimming took off 5 bases at V and 6 bases at J, with 8 bases between the two ends. Germline V CDR1 and CDR2: LNHDA, SQIVND (reference sequence).

CDR3 sequence (DNA): TGTGCCAGCAGCAAATACAGAACAGATACGCAGTATTTT. Protein product: CASSKYRTDTQYF. This sequence joins TRBV21-1 and TRBJ2-3; the table's D gene call, TRBD1, was not cross checked with the DNA. TRBV21-1 is given as a pseudogene. There are 13 residues in the CDR3.

Here the CDR3 DNA reads TGTGCCAGCAGTCCTCTAGCGGGGGGGACAGATACGCAGTATTTT. Protein product: CASSPLAGGTDTQYF. The genes are TRBV27 and TRBJ2-3; 12 bases map to TRBD2. Germline V gene sequence: CDR1 MNHEY, CDR2 SMNVEV (reference sequence). The CDR3 loop spans 15 amino acids. Trimming removed 5 bases from V and 3 bases from J; junction bases left unmatched: 3.

The V gene is TRBV9, the J gene TRBJ2-1; 8 nucleotides agree with TRBD1. The CDR3 consists of 14 residues. Losses at the gene ends were 2 bases for V and 5 bases for J; bases not matched to a gene: 3. CDR1 and CDR2 (germline): SGDLS, YYNGEE. CDR3 residues: CASSVSTGDNEQFF. CDR3 in DNA: TGTGCCAGCAGCGTCTCGACAGGGGACAATGAGCAGTTCTTC.